This TCR beta chain is from a study of T-cell memory formation after mild COVID-19. The wider study: Most TCR clusters belonged to a single donor.

A 5'RACE reaction primed in the constant segment made cDNA libraries of TCR alpha and TCR beta, and these carried sample barcodes and UMIs. TCRdb ran MiXCR on the 5' RACE reads and lists one entry per CDR3 protein. The profile shows about 500,000 distinct CDR3 sequences, 20% of them singletons. Points from the study as a whole: Nothing confirmed that second-wave clones peaking on day 37 were specific for SARS-CoV-2.

Germline CDR1 reads MNHEY; CDR2 reads SMNVEV (reference sequence). Trimming cost V 3 bases and J 5 bases, with 8 bases left between them. There are 13 residues in the CDR3. Worth noting for this clonotype: Antigen unknown.

This chain connects TRBV27 to TRBJ2-1; D perhaps matches TRBD2 (5 bases). Sample: PBMCs or a T cell subset sorted from them (not recorded which). This TCR derives from an adult woman who had mild COVID-19 (a few samples of this study predate the infection). Cell type and time point are not known. CDR3 protein: CASSLIANNEQFF. CDR3 nucleotides: TGTGCCAGCAGTTTGATAGCGAACAATGAGCAGTTCTTC.